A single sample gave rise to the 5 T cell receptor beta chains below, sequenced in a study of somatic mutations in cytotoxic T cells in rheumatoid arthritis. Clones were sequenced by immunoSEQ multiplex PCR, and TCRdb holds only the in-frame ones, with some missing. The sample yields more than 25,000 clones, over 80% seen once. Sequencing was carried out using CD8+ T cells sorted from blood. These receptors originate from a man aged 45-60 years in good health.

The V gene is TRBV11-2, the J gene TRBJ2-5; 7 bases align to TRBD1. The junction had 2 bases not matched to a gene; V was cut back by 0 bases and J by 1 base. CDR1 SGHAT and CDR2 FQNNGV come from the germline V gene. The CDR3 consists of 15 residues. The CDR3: CASSLEDRTQETQYF. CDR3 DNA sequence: TGTGCCAGCAGCTTAGAGGACAGGACCCAAGAGACCCAGTACTTC.

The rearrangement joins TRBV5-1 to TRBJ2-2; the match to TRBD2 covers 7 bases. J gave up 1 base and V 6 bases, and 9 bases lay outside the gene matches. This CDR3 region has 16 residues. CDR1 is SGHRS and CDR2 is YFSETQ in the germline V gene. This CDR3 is CASTSAGHRNTGELFF. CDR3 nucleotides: TGCGCCAGCACCTCAGCGGGGCATAGGAACACCGGGGAGCTGTTTTTT.

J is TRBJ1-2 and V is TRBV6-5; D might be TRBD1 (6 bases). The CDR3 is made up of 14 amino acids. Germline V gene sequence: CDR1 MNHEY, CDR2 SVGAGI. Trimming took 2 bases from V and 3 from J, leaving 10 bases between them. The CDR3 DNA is TGTGCCAGCAGTTACACCCCAGGGGACTATGGCTACACCTTC. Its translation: CASSYTPGDYGYTF.

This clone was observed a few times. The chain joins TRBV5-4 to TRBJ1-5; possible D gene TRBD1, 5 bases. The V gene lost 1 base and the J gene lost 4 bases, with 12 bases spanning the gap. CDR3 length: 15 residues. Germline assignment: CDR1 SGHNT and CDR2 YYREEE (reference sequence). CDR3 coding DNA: TGTGCCAGCAGCTTGAGTCCCGGGGGTAATCAGCCCCAGCATTTT. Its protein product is CASSLSPGGNQPQHF.

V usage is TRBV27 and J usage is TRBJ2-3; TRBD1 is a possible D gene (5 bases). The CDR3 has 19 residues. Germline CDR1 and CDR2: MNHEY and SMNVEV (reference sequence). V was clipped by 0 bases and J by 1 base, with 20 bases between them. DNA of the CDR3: TGTGCCAGCAGTTTATCCCACTGGGGCAGGGTAGGCGGCACAGATACGCAGTATTTT. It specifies CASSLSHWGRVGGTDTQYF.